This T cell receptor (beta chain) was obtained from a study of graft-versus-host responses after intestinal transplantation. Study information: Recipients were all induced with anti-thymocyte globulin, then given tacrolimus and steroids for around three years. Whole-study results and caveats: GvH clones surfaced in recipient marrow, some emerging earlier in ileum or blood. Some patients had graft-donor T cell macrochimerism, and their allografts showed high graft-versus-host to host-versus-graft clonal ratios.

Comments on this clone: Its antigen is unknown.

Method: immunoSEQ multiplex PCR; TCRdb's copy keeps in-frame clones and lacks some. The table shows approximately 82,000 clones, with approximately 92% occurring only once. The J segment lost 0 bases and the V segment lost 2 bases, leaving 10 bases of the junction unmatched. CDR3 length equals 18 residues. The germline V gene has CDR1 SGHRS and CDR2 YFSETQ. V gene TRBV5-1 combines with J gene TRBJ2-3, with 9 positions matching TRBD2. The source material was unstimulated CD8+ T cells sorted from spleen or lymph node cells, sampled before transplant. This TCR derives from a human donor who was the organ donor for an intestinal transplant. The chain's CDR3 is CASSFDPGLAHSTDTQYF. CDR3 DNA: TGCGCCAGCAGCTTCGACCCGGGACTAGCACATAGCACAGATACGCAGTATTTT.